These 6 T cell receptor beta chains originate from one sample sequenced in a study of T cell repertoires in cytomegalovirus infection. TCRdb re-called the reads with MiXCR, one entry per CDR3 protein. The sample includes 40,000 to 50,000 distinct CDR3 sequences, 20% to 25% seen only once; the top ten take approximately 18%. What these receptors recognize is not known. The sample was PBMCs, sequenced either directly or after in vitro stimulation (not recorded which). These receptor sequences come from a human donor in good health (CMV status not recorded). Some clones in this sample may be carry-over from other donors' samples.

The V gene is TRBV4-2, the J gene TRBJ1-5, with TRBD1 matching 12 bases. This CDR3 contains 16 residues. Per germline, CDR1 LGHNA and CDR2 YNFKEQ. The trim removed 4 bases at V and 4 bases at J, leaving 5 bases unmatched. CDR3 DNA: TGTGCCAGCAGCCCAATGGGACAGGGGGCTAATCAGCCCCAGCATTTT. This encodes CASSPMGQGANQPQHF.

The chain couples TRBV12-3 or TRBV12-4 to TRBJ2-3; D may be TRBD1 (5 bases). The CDR3 totals 15 residues. The V end was cut by 5 bases, the J end by 8 bases, with 20 bases between. CDR3 protein: CASSPPPLGQTTQYF. CDR3 coding DNA: TGTGCCAGCAGTCCCCCCCCGCTGGGGCAGACTACGCAGTATTTT.

As DNA, the CDR3 is TGTGCCAGCAGTCCCGCCGGGACTAGCTTCACCGCCGAGCAGTACTTC. This translates into CASSPAGTSFTAEQYF. The chain links TRBV12-3 or TRBV12-4 to TRBJ2-7; TRBD2 agrees at 9 bases. This CDR3 comprises 16 residues. V lost 5 bases to trimming and J lost 6 bases; unmatched junction nucleotides: 14.

As concerns this clonotype: This CDR3 is missing its conserved last phenylalanine or tryptophan, likely due to a read error. This sequence joins TRBV29-1 and TRBJ2-3, with TRBD2 identical over 13 bases. In germline, CDR1 is SQVTM, CDR2 ANQGSEA. Unmatched junction bases numbered 12, after V lost 8 bases and J lost 4 bases. The CDR3 spans 16 residues. The CDR3 DNA reads TGCAGCACGTCCGGGACTAGCGGGAAAAATCCAGATACGCAGTATTAT. Translation gives CSTSGTSGKNPDTQYY.

This chain links TRBV5-4 with TRBJ1-4; 7 nucleotides agree with TRBD1. Trimming removed 2 bases from V and 5 bases from J; junction bases left unmatched: 3. The CDR3 consists of 14 residues. The germline gives CDR1 SGHNT, CDR2 YYREEE (reference sequence). CDR3 sequence reads: CASSLKQGNEKLFF. CDR3 nucleotides: TGTGCCAGCAGCTTAAAACAGGGGAATGAAAAACTGTTTTTT.

The chain has TRBV7-9 and TRBJ2-3; possible D gene TRBD1, 6 bases. The germline V gene encodes CDR1 SEHNR and CDR2 FQNEAQ (reference sequence). The CDR3 extends over 14 amino acids. Trimming shortened V by 5 bases and J by 2 bases, and 11 bases separated the two germline ends. This CDR3 is CASSTTGFTDTQYF. CDR3 nucleotides: TGTGCCAGCAGCACAACAGGGTTCACAGATACGCAGTATTTT.